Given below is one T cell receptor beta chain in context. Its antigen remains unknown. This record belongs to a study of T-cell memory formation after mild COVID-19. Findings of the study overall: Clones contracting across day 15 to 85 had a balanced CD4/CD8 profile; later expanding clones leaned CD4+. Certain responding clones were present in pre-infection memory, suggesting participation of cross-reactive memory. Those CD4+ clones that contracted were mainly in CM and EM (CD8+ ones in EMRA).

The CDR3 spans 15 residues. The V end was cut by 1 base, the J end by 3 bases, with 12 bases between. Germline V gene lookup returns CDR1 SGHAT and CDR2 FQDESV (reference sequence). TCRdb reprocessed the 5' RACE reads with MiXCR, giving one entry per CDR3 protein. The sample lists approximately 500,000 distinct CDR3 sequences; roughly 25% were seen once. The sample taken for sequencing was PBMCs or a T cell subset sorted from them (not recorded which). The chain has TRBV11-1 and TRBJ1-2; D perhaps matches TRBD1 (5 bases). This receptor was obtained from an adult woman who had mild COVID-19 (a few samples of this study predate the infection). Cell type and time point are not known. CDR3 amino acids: CASSLVQGGDYGYTF. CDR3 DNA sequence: TGTGCCAGCAGCTTAGTCCAGGGAGGCGACTATGGCTACACCTTC.